This T cell receptor (beta chain) comes out of a study of Graves' ophthalmopathy and Graves' hyperthyroidism (dated by TCRdb to about 2018). Regarding the complete study: Peripheral blood was collected at initial diagnosis, prior to any treatment. An independent validation cohort was composed of around 19 hyperthyroidism patients and around 16 patients who later progressed from hyperthyroidism to ophthalmopathy. In total, over 130 blood samples were TCR-sequenced: 40 to 45 ophthalmopathy, over 70 hyperthyroidism and some 17 hyperthyroidism-to-ophthalmopathy patients. To tell Graves' ophthalmopathy apart from Graves' hyperthyroidism, and to predict which patients would progress to ophthalmopathy, the study relied on TCR beta repertoire signatures. In more than 5 hyperthyroidism patients, the T-cell repertoire of thyroid tissue was compared with the T-cell repertoire of blood. Following sample collection, hyperthyroidism patients were given methimazole at a starting dose of 30 mg daily, and ophthalmopathy patients were given high-dose intravenous methylprednisolone. To explore V-J signatures that separate ophthalmopathy from hyperthyroidism, a discovery set of about a hundred patients was enrolled, consisting of under 50 with ophthalmopathy and roughly 60 with stable hyperthyroidism. The approximately 90 discovery patients were divided at random into training and test sets in a 7:3 ratio.

For repertoire sequencing, TCR beta CDR3 regions were amplified from RNA transcripts. A first-round RT-PCR used HTBI primers with the Qiagen OneStep RT-PCR kit, followed by a second-round multiplex PCR, size selection and purification. Sequencing of the libraries was carried out on an Illumina HiSeq2000 in paired-end mode with 100 bp reads. The source study handled its data this way. SOAPnuke was used for read processing, and reads with adapters, uncalled bases, a mean Phred below 15, or no exact constant-primer or identifier match were discarded. COPE v1.2.5 was used to merge the high-quality paired reads. Clonotypes were defined as unique nucleotide sequences and were aligned to IMGT TRB V, D and J references using MiTCR v1.1. Analysis was restricted to V-J combinations with a frequency above 0.0001, which covered about 99% of repertoires. For each V-J combination, a TCR clonal expansion and chaos score was defined as the ratio of F50 clonal expansion to chaos observed in the TCRdist matrix. Welch's t-statistics and random forest were used to reduce the features to about a dozen V-J combinations, which were then used as input to a naive Bayes classifier. The similarity between thyroid and blood repertoires was quantified using the Morisita-Horn index. TCRdb's own reprocessing of the public reads used fastp at Q25 and MiXCR and kept productive beta chains. Identical CDR3 proteins give one entry, which carries the most common genes and DNA. V and J calls and clone size were set by TCRdb, not the authors. The sample table records 200,000 to 250,000 distinct CDR3 sequences; around 30% of these occur just once. Approximately 9% of the sample belongs to the ten largest clones.

Ophthalmopathy patients had moderately to severely active disease, Clinical Activity Score of at least 3, NOSPECS grade of at least 4, and disease duration under 3 months. Anyone with other autoimmune diseases, uncontrolled infections, pregnancy or lactation was excluded from the study. Clinical symptoms, serum thyroxine, TRAb, thyroid ultrasound and orbital computed tomography were used for diagnosis. PBMCs were isolated from approximately 10 ml of fresh peripheral blood by Ficoll-Paque density gradient centrifugation. Total RNA was extracted with Trizol reagent and quality-checked on an Agilent 2100 Bioanalyzer. Concerning this clonotype: It has no known antigen specificity. Per-base quality was not reported, and no clone a single base away is much larger than it.

General study outcomes and caveats: In validation, the model predicted ophthalmopathy progression with about 64% sensitivity and 72% to 80% specificity; some 13 predicted patients were CT-confirmed with GO in a median of approximately 6.2 months. In cross-validation, the 13-signature model distinguished ophthalmopathy from stable hyperthyroidism with just over 85% sensitivity and 81.08% specificity, while in the test set the corresponding values were roughly 80% and 75%. Most expanded thyroid clonotypes with frequency above 0.001 were also detected in blood, suggesting blood repertoires may reflect the thyroid immune response. No statistical method was used to predetermine the sample size, and group allocation was not hidden from the investigators.

The sequence was obtained from a man in his forties or fifties with Graves' ophthalmopathy. Donor details come from another sample of the same person, matched by shared clones. Material: peripheral blood.

The DNA sequence is given as TGTGCCAGCAGTCCACATCCAGTAGGCACAGATACGCAGTATTTT. Its protein reads: CASSPHPVGTDTQYF. This chain joins TRBV27 to TRBJ2-3, with the D segment identity uncertain. The CDR3 goes from the cysteine to the phenylalanine over 15 residues. The CDR3 DNA has 45 bases and is translated from base 1. CDR1 and CDR2, looked up from the germline V gene (reference sequence), are MNHEY and SMNVEV. At the junction V is shortened by 5 bases and J by 1 base, with 13 bases in between.